What follows are 8 T cell receptor beta chains derived from one specimen sequenced in a study of PD-1 blockade in mismatch repair-deficient tumors. Their antigens are not known. Only in-frame clones appear in the TCRdb table, and some are missing; sequencing was by immunoSEQ multiplex PCR. The data show roughly 10,000 clones, around 86% seen once. Noted time point: roughly 10-day in vitro stimulation with candidate neoantigen peptide 2. The input for sequencing was cells cultured in vitro, taken from a patient treated with pembrolizumab. Receptor source: an adult with mismatch repair-deficient cancer.

The rearrangement joins TRBV5-1 to TRBJ2-7; 7 nucleotides line up with TRBD1. The CDR3 extends over 12 amino acids. V was pared by 7 bases and J by 3 bases, with 4 bases of the junction left unmatched. Germline V CDR1 and CDR2: SGHRS, YFSETQ. CDR3 in DNA: TGCGCCAGCTCTGACAGGGTCTACGAGCAGTACTTC. As protein: CASSDRVYEQYF.

This sequence joins TRBV7-3 and TRBJ2-2; 9 bases are shared with TRBD2. The CDR3 totals 15 residues. CDR1 is SGHTA, CDR2 FQGTGA, per germline. J gave up 4 bases and V 2 bases, and 2 bases lay outside the gene matches. DNA of the CDR3: TGTGCCAGCAGCTTAGCGGGAGGGGCCACCGGGGAGCTGTTTTTT. Translating gives CASSLAGGATGELFF.

This clone was seen just once. V is TRBV7-9 and J is TRBJ2-1, with D possibly being TRBD1 or TRBD2 (5 bases each). V was cut by 4 bases and J by 5 bases, with 15 bases left in between. The germline V gene has CDR1 SEHNR and CDR2 FQNEAQ (reference sequence). The CDR3 length is 15 residues. The CDR3 is CASSSSGTENNEQFF. The CDR3, as DNA: TGTGCCAGCAGCTCGTCCGGGACGGAAAACAATGAGCAGTTCTTC.

The V and J genes are TRBV2 and TRBJ2-1; D not certain. V was cut by 1 base and J by 4 bases, with 5 bases left in between. Looked up from germline, CDR1 is SNHLY and CDR2 is FYNNEI. This CDR3 has 13 residues. The CDR3 reads CASSEGKYNEQFF. In DNA form, the CDR3 reads TGTGCCAGCAGTGAAGGCAAATACAATGAGCAGTTCTTC.

The genes are TRBV4-1 and TRBJ2-1; D is ambiguous. This CDR3 has 16 residues. Trimming removed 0 bases from V and 4 bases from J, with 13 bases in between. Germline CDR1 and CDR2: MGHRA and YSYEKL. CDR3 DNA: TGCGCCAGCAGCCAAGATGACTTTGTTAAATACAATGAGCAGTTCTTC. As protein: CASSQDDFVKYNEQFF.

The V call is TRBV5-5, the J call TRBJ1-1; D is possibly TRBD1 (5 bases). This CDR3 is built from 11 residues. V gave up 5 bases and J gave up 10 bases, with 12 bases separating them. From germline, CDR1 is SGHKS and CDR2 YYEKEE (reference sequence). CDR3 loop: CASSLTEGAFF. Written as DNA, the CDR3 is TGTGCCAGCAGTTTGACAGAGGGAGCTTTCTTT.

V usage is TRBV4-2 and J usage is TRBJ2-1; D is unclear. The V gene lost 1 base and the J gene lost 1 base, with 8 bases spanning the gap. CDR1 is LGHNA and CDR2 is YNFKEQ in the germline V gene. The CDR3 length is 15 residues. The CDR3 loop reads CASSQAYASYNEQFF. CDR3 coding DNA: TGTGCCAGCAGCCAAGCATACGCATCCTACAATGAGCAGTTCTTC.

The CDR3 coding sequence is TGTGCCAGCAGTCGTACAGGGTTTAGGGACACTGAAGCTTTCTTT. Its translation is CASSRTGFRDTEAFF. The V and J genes are TRBV28 and TRBJ1-1; tentatively, D is TRBD1 (6 bases). Trimming stripped 5 bases from V and 3 bases from J, with 16 bases between. CDR1 is MDHEN and CDR2 is SYDVKM in the germline V gene. CDR3 length: 15 amino acids.